This TCR beta chain was recovered during a study of T cell repertoires in cytomegalovirus infection. Findings and limits, study-wide: CMV-specific TCR beta clonotypes restricted by HLA-C were the ones dominating the ex vivo response.

About this clonotype: What it binds is not known.

TCRdb called the reads again in MiXCR, with one record for every CDR3 protein. This table holds 290,000 or so distinct CDR3 sequences, around 25% found once. This CDR3 is 13 amino acids long. V gave up 3 bases and J gave up 4 bases, with 10 bases separating them. Germline CDR1 reads MNHEY; CDR2 reads SVGAGI. The chain links TRBV6-5 to TRBJ2-7; D gene uncertain. This TCR was recovered from a human donor in good health (CMV status not recorded). Some clones in this sample may be carry-over from other donors' samples. The sequencing sample was made of PBMCs. For the CDR3, the DNA is TGTGCCAGCAGTTATTCCCCGGAATACGAGCAGTACTTC. Its protein is CASSYSPEYEQYF.